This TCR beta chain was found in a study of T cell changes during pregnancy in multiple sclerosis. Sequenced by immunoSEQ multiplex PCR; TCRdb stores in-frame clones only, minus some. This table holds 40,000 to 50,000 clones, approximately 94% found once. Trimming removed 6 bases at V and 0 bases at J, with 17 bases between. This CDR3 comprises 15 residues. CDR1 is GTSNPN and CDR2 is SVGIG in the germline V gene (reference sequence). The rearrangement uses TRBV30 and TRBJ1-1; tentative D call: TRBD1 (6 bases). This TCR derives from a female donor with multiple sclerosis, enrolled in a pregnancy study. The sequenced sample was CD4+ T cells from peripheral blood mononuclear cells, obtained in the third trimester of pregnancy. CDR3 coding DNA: TGTGCCTGCCGAACAGGGCTACTTATGAACACTGAAGCTTTCTTT. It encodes CACRTGLLMNTEAFF.